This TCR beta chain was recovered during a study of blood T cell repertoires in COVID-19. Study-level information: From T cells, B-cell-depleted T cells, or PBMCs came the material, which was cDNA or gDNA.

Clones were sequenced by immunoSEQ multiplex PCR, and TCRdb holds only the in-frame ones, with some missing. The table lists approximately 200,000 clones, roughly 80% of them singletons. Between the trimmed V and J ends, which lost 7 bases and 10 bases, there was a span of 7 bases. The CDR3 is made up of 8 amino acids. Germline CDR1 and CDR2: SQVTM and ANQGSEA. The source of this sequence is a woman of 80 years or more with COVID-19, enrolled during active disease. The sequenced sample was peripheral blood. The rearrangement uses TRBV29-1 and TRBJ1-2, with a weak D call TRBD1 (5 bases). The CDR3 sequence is CSAQDYTF. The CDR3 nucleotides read TGCAGCGCACAGGACTACACCTTC.